The sequence of this TCR beta chain was determined in a study of blood T cell repertoires in COVID-19. Overall study: Sources were T cells, B-cell-depleted T cells, or PBMCs; the material itself was cDNA or gDNA.

Some clones are missing from TCRdb's copy, which holds only in-frame ones; the method was immunoSEQ multiplex PCR. The table includes about 59,000 clones, roughly nine tenths detected once. Trimming shortened V by 4 bases and J by 5 bases, and 18 bases separated the two germline ends. The germline V gene encodes CDR1 GTSNPN and CDR2 SVGIG (reference sequence). The CDR3 runs to 14 residues. The sample consisted of peripheral blood. The rearrangement joins TRBV30 to TRBJ2-7; D possibly corresponds to TRBD2 (5 bases). This clonotype was sampled from a human donor in a cohort sampled during active COVID-19. This CDR3 is CAWKEDWQAHEQYF. DNA for the CDR3: TGTGCCTGGAAGGAGGATTGGCAGGCCCACGAGCAGTACTTC.